The T cell receptor beta chain under discussion was sequenced for a study of blood T cell repertoires in COVID-19 (dated by TCRdb to between 2020 and 2021). Study-wide context: Samples covering the acute and convalescent phases of COVID-19 were provided by collaborators in the United States, Italy and Spain. The prospective study material was composed of cDNA or gDNA derived from T cells, B-cell-depleted T cells, or PBMCs. Deeply sampled blood TCRbeta repertoires from subjects exposed to, actively infected with, or recovered from COVID-19 were included in the dataset. The repertoires were released in a freely available public database meant as a resource for research on the immune response to SARS-CoV-2. Samples were obtained from the ongoing ImmuneRACE study (first 160 participants) and from 1,254 subjects provided by 6 global collaborators. Sample metadata almost always included a de-identified subject ID, COVID-19 status, age in years and sex. Where available, HLA class I and class II types were obtained from metadata supplied by the sample provider rather than from assay-based typing.

TCRbeta CDR3 regions were amplified from genomic DNA using the immunoSEQ Assay, a bias-controlled multiplex PCR. Per the authors' processing: The number of nucleated cells in each sample was estimated by amplification of reference gene primers within the assay. To quantify the absolute abundance of each unique TCRbeta CDR3 rearrangement, sequence reads were collapsed and filtered. Productive Simpson clonality was computed per sample as the square root of Simpson's diversity index over productive rearrangements. The table comes from immuneACCESS by way of TCRdb, which keeps in-frame sequences with V and J called. Part of the clones is missing from these tables; in studies checked, under half for an unresolved V gene and the rest for unknown reasons. D and trimming were read from the DNA, whereas the V and J calls and clone size are those reported in that table. This sample is represented by about 100,000 clones; around four fifths of them were singletons. 9% to 13% of the sample comes from the top ten.

The collaborating institutions used their own protocols to collect whole blood in K2EDTA tubes. For TCRbeta analysis, collaborators shipped samples as frozen whole blood, isolated PBMCs, or DNA extracted from either of those sample types. With regard to this clone: Its antigen is not yet known. No clone much larger than this one lies a single base away; base qualities are absent.

The germline V gene supplies CDR1 WSHSY and CDR2 SAAADI. V gives up 8 bases and J gives up 5 bases, and the segment between their germline ends measures 15 bases. Its CDR3 holds 14 amino acids, cysteine through phenylalanine. Here the CDR3 DNA is all that survives: 42 bases in frame from base 1. General findings and caveats noted by the study authors: Clinical and demographic metadata were provided uncurated, with the amount varying by source and participant.

Here the chain combines TRBV10-2 and TRBJ1-4, with no reliable assignment of the D segment. The sequence was obtained from a woman in her 70s with acute or convalescent COVID-19. Material: peripheral blood. The nucleotide sequence is TGCGCCAGCTCACCCGGTACAGAAAATGAAAAACTGTTTTTT. Translated, this gives CASSPGTENEKLFF.